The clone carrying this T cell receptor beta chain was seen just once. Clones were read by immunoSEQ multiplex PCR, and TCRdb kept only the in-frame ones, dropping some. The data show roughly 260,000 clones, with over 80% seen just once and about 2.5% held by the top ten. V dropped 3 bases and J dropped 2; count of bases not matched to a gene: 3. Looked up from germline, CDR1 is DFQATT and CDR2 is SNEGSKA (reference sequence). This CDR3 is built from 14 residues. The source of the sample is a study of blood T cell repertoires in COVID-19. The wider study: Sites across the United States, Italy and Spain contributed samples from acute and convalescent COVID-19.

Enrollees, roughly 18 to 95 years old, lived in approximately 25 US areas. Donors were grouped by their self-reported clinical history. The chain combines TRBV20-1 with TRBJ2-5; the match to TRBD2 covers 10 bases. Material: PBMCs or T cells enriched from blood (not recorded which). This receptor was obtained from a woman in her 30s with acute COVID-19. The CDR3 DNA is TGCAGTGCTAGTCCAGCGGGGGGGCAAGAGACCCAGTACTTC. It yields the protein CSASPAGGQETQYF.